This TCR beta chain comes out of a study of shared clonotypes between healthy human individuals. Study-level information: Ranging from 18 to 49 in age, donors were two women and a few men.

Details on this clone: This same CDR3 is encoded by further DNA sequences in the sample.

V lost 4 bases to trimming and J lost 0 bases; unmatched junction nucleotides: 1. CDR3 length: 15 residues. Germline-derived CDR1 and CDR2 are SEHNR and FQNEAQ (reference sequence). CD45RO-negative cells were positively selected for CCR7, leaving out terminally differentiated effector memory CD45RA+ cells. The donors, healthy adults who were HIV-negative, had experienced no recent acute infections or vaccinations. Caucasian adults living in Nashville, Tennessee, provided all samples. Repertoires were generated with immunoSEQ multiplex PCR, while TCRdb's copy carries only in-frame clones and drops some. The table records fewer than 800,000 clones, 92% of them present only once.

Sequenced sample: naive CD8+ T cells sorted from blood. The sequence derives from a man between 25 and 39 years old in good health. V and J are TRBV7-9 and TRBJ1-5; 9 bases are shared with TRBD1. CDR3: CASSWDRDSNQPQHF. The CDR3 DNA reads TGTGCCAGCAGCTGGGACAGGGATAGCAATCAGCCCCAGCATTTT.